This T cell receptor beta chain was captured by sequencing in a study of T cell repertoires in cytomegalovirus infection. Looking at the study overall: Carrying CMV and the relevant HLA type showed in public TCR beta signatures.

Study outcomes and limitations: In two of eight donors, the top clonotype was HLA-C-restricted CMV-specific. CMV carriers having the relevant HLA were flagged by cumulative public TCR beta family frequency.

The CDR3 has 13 amino acids. The germline gives CDR1 SGHTA, CDR2 FQGNSA. The V and J ends lost 4 bases and 2 bases respectively, with 8 bases between them. This clonotype occurred many times. Its antigen is currently unknown. TCRdb passed the reads through MiXCR, listing each CDR3 protein once. The data show under 200,000 distinct CDR3 sequences, about a tenth seen once. This sequence was found in a human donor in good health (CMV status not recorded). Some clones in this sample may be carry-over from other donors' samples. Sequencing used PBMCs. The chain uses TRBV7-2 and TRBJ1-2, with unresolved D. In DNA, the CDR3 is TGTGCCAGCAGCTGGACTCACAACTATGGCTACACCTTC. Amino acids: CASSWTHNYGYTF. The full variable domain, completed using reference TRBV7-2 and TRBJ1-2, is GAGVSQSPSNKVTEKGKDVELRCDPISGHTALYWYRQSLGQGLEFLIYFQGNSAPDKSGLPSDRFSAERTGGSVSTLTIQRTQQEDSAVYLCASSWTHNYGYTFGSGTRLTVV.